The rows below give T cell receptor beta chains drawn from one sample of a study of human T cells and chemical hapten exposure. Via MiXCR, TCRdb re-called the RACE reads, giving one row per CDR3 protein. This repertoire shows approximately 370,000 distinct CDR3 sequences, about 5.4% found once; its top ten account for under 9.5%. Sequenced here: whole blood, sampled in connection with sensitization to the hapten diphenylcyclopropenone (DPC). These receptors all stem from a woman younger than 30 with alopecia areata. Some clones in this sample may be carry-over from other donors' samples. Both conserved end residues are part of each CDR3. A D gene is named only where the DNA matches it firmly. Expanded clones are given a class, and other clones once, few, many or no size at all.

D gene: TRBD1; clone size: many; J gene: TRBJ1-2; V gene: TRBV5-1; CDR3 protein: CASSLGTGPNYGYTF; CDR3 DNA: TGCGCCAGCAGCTTGGGGACAGGACCTAACTATGGCTACACCTTC
D gene: .; clone size: .; J gene: TRBJ1-3; V gene: TRBV7-2; CDR3 protein: CASSLDGGLGNTIYF; CDR3 DNA: TGTGCCAGCAGCTTAGATGGGGGCCTTGGAAACACCATATATTTT
D gene: TRBD2; clone size: .; J gene: TRBJ2-7; V gene: TRBV18; CDR3 protein: CASSPEAGGTYEQYF; CDR3 DNA: TGTGCCAGCTCACCAGAAGCGGGGGGAACCTACGAGCAGTACTTC
D gene: TRBD2; clone size: few; J gene: TRBJ2-5; V gene: TRBV18; CDR3 protein: CASSSLAGGQETQYF; CDR3 DNA: TGTGCCAGCTCAAGTCTAGCGGGGGGCCAAGAGACCCAGTACTTC
D gene: .; clone size: few; J gene: TRBJ2-1; V gene: TRBV14; CDR3 protein: CASSLPGHPYNEQFF; CDR3 DNA: TGTGCCAGCAGCTTGCCGGGTCATCCCTACAATGAGCAGTTCTTC
D gene: .; clone size: .; J gene: TRBJ2-6; V gene: TRBV4-2; CDR3 protein: CASSPFQGLGANVLTF; CDR3 DNA: TGTGCCAGCAGCCCGTTCCAGGGACTTGGGGCCAACGTCCTGACTTTC
D gene: TRBD2; clone size: .; J gene: TRBJ2-7; V gene: TRBV7-2; CDR3 protein: CASSHHRGGLVYEQYF; CDR3 DNA: TGTGCCAGCAGCCATCATCGGGGGGGTCTAGTTTACGAGCAGTACTTC
D gene: .; clone size: .; J gene: TRBJ1-1; V gene: TRBV29-1; CDR3 protein: CSFEPAAGSAEAFF; CDR3 DNA: TGCAGCTTCGAACCCGCTGCAGGGAGTGCTGAAGCTTTCTTT
D gene: .; clone size: many; J gene: TRBJ1-1; V gene: TRBV28; CDR3 protein: CASSLPQGGSTEAFF; CDR3 DNA: TGTGCCAGCAGTCTCCCGCAGGGTGGAAGCACTGAAGCTTTCTTT
D gene: .; clone size: many; J gene: TRBJ1-1; V gene: TRBV12-3/TRBV12-4; CDR3 protein: CASSPGRMNTEAFF; CDR3 DNA: TGTGCCAGCAGTCCGGGCCGTATGAACACTGAAGCTTTCTTT
D gene: TRBD1; clone size: few; J gene: TRBJ1-2; V gene: TRBV7-2; CDR3 protein: CASSPEASGQRYGYTF; CDR3 DNA: TGTGCCAGCAGCCCGGAGGCATCGGGACAGAGGTATGGCTACACCTTC
D gene: .; clone size: many; J gene: TRBJ1-5; V gene: TRBV6-5; CDR3 protein: CASSGTPYSNQPQHF; CDR3 DNA: TGTGCCAGCAGCGGGACACCTTATAGCAATCAGCCCCAGCATTTT
D gene: .; clone size: .; J gene: TRBJ2-6; V gene: TRBV27; CDR3 protein: CASSRYSEGPFSGANVLTF; CDR3 DNA: TGTGCCAGCAGTCGATACAGTGAGGGCCCTTTCTCTGGGGCCAACGTCCTGACTTTC
D gene: .; clone size: few; J gene: TRBJ1-5; V gene: TRBV7-2; CDR3 protein: CASSLVQGSNQPQHF; CDR3 DNA: TGTGCCAGCAGCTTAGTACAGGGTAGCAATCAGCCCCAGCATTTT
D gene: .; clone size: many; J gene: TRBJ2-5; V gene: TRBV11-1; CDR3 protein: CASSLTAQETQYF; CDR3 DNA: TGTGCCAGCAGCCTGACAGCCCAAGAGACCCAGTACTTC
D gene: .; clone size: .; J gene: TRBJ2-3; V gene: TRBV3-1; CDR3 protein: CASSQENFPDTQYF; CDR3 DNA: TGTGCCAGCAGCCAAGAAAATTTTCCAGATACGCAGTATTTT
D gene: TRBD2; clone size: .; J gene: TRBJ2-3; V gene: TRBV20-1; CDR3 protein: CSARSPSGAGSTDTQYF; CDR3 DNA: TGCAGTGCTAGGAGCCCTAGCGGGGCTGGGTCCACAGATACGCAGTATTTT
D gene: TRBD1; clone size: .; J gene: TRBJ2-1; V gene: TRBV5-5; CDR3 protein: CASSLEIGQGIHEQFF; CDR3 DNA: TGTGCCAGCAGCTTGGAGATTGGACAGGGCATCCATGAGCAGTTCTTC
D gene: TRBD2; clone size: .; J gene: TRBJ2-7; V gene: TRBV6-5; CDR3 protein: CASSDSGGPPYEQYF; CDR3 DNA: TGTGCCAGCTCCGATAGCGGGGGCCCTCCCTACGAGCAGTACTTC
D gene: .; clone size: few; J gene: TRBJ1-2; V gene: TRBV7-9; CDR3 protein: CASSLLQDNYGYTF; CDR3 DNA: TGTGCCAGCAGCTTACTACAGGATAACTATGGCTACACCTTC
D gene: .; clone size: .; J gene: TRBJ1-2; V gene: TRBV19; CDR3 protein: CASSDTVDYGYTF; CDR3 DNA: TGTGCCAGTAGTGACACAGTAGACTATGGCTACACCTTC
D gene: .; clone size: .; J gene: TRBJ2-4; V gene: TRBV7-9; CDR3 protein: CASSSGARLSIQYF; CDR3 DNA: TGTGCCAGCAGCTCGGGGGCAAGGTTGAGCATTCAGTACTTC
D gene: TRBD1; clone size: many; J gene: TRBJ2-3; V gene: TRBV27; CDR3 protein: CASSLSSGTGSTDTQYF; CDR3 DNA: TGTGCCAGCAGTTTATCTTCCGGGACAGGTAGCACAGATACGCAGTATTTT
D gene: .; clone size: few; J gene: TRBJ2-7; V gene: TRBV7-2; CDR3 protein: CASSSRVRYEQYF; CDR3 DNA: TGTGCCAGCAGCAGCAGGGTTAGGTACGAGCAGTACTTC